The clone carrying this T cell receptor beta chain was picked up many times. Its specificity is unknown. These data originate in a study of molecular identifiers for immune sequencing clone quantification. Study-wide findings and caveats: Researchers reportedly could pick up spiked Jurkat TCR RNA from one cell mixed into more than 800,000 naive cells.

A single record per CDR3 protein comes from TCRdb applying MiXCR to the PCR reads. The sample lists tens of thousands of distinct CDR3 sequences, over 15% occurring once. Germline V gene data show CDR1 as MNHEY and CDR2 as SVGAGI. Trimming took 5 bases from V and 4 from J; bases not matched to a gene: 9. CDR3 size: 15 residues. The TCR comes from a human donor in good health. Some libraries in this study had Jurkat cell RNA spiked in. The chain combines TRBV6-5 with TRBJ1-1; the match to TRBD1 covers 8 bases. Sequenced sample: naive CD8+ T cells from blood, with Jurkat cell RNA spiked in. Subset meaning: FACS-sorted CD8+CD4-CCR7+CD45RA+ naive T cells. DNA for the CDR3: TGTGCCAGCAGTCCAGACAGGGGTATAACCACTGAAGCTTTCTTT. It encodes CASSPDRGITTEAFF.